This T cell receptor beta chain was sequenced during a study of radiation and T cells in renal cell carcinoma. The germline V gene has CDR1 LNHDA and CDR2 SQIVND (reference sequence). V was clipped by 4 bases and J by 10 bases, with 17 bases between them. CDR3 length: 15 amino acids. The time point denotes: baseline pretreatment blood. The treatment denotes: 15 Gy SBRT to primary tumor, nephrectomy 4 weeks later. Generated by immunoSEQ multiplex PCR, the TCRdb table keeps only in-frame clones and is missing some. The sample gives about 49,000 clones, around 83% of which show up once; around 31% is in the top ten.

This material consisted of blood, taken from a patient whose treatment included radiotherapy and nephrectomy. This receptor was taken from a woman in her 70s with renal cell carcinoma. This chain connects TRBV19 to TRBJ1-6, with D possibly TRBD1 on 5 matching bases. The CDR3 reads CASSSRTQGRSPLHF. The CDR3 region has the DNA TGTGCCAGTAGTAGCCGGACCCAGGGAAGGTCACCCCTCCACTTT.